This T cell receptor (beta chain) was documented in a study of spatial heterogeneity in lung cancer. TCRdb itself ran the 5' RACE reads through MiXCR, one entry per CDR3 protein. In the table there are 16,000 or so distinct CDR3 sequences, under 7.5% of which are singletons. Germline V gene sequence: CDR1 SGHAT, CDR2 FQNNGV. V lost 2 bases and J lost 0; bases outside the gene matches: 9. The CDR3 contains 19 residues. This clonotype was observed a few times. What it binds is unknown. Overall study findings and caveats: Ubiquitous expanded TCR counts tracked ubiquitous nonsynonymous mutations; regional expanded TCR counts tracked regional nonsynonymous mutations. Alpha chain coverage of tumor T cells was estimated at approximately 6.5%, and beta chain coverage at roughly 14%. Tumors with more nonsynonymous mutations had more expanded intratumoral alpha and beta TCRs.

Time point meaning: sample taken at primary tumor resection. Around 70 TRACERx patients with early, untreated non-small cell lung cancer donated samples. The chain joins TRBV11-2 to TRBJ2-6; 8 bases fit TRBD2. Sample: lung tumor tissue, taken at surgery. The origin of this receptor is a female donor with early-stage non-small cell lung cancer. The CDR3 bases are TGTGCCAGCAGCTTATTAGCACTAGCGGCCATCTCTGGGGCCAACGTCCTGACTTTC. This sequence encodes CASSLLALAAISGANVLTF.